This T cell receptor (beta chain) comes out of a study of early T cells in non-severe SARS-CoV-2 infection (dated by TCRdb to about 2021). Regarding the study in general: Because TCR sequencing was done on bulk RNA from unsorted whole blood, the alpha and beta chains could not be paired.

CDR1 and CDR2 were assigned from the germline V gene as MDHEN and SYDVKM. V is reduced by 8 bases and J by 0 bases, leaving a spacing of 8 bases between them. The CDR3 runs 14 residues from the cysteine to the phenylalanine. The kept DNA is CDR3 alone, 42 bases in frame from the first base. A case-control design nested within a healthcare worker cohort in London, UK, was used, with weekly nasopharyngeal swab PCR tests and blood sampling performed. Healthcare workers were enrolled in the week of the UK lockdown, from 23 to 31 March 2020, and were followed every week for up to about 15 weeks. This clonotype was detected only a few times. This receptor's antigen is unknown. No base quality values were provided; no much bigger clone lies one nucleotide off. The library was built by means of 5' RACE. For sequencing, a NextSeq 500 was employed. In the TCR library protocol, unique molecular identifiers were attached to individual cDNA molecules to correct for PCR bias and sequencing error. TCR alpha and beta chains were both sequenced, and the abundances of alpha and beta sequences in each sample were closely correlated with each other. The study's processing was this. Decombinator V4 was used to annotate the V gene, J gene and CDR3 of the TCR sequences. TCRs were defined as expanded if a significant change between any two time points was detected under a Poisson model with p below 0.0001. TCR abundances were normalised to the total number of TCRs sequenced in each sample and reported as counts per million. MAIT TCRs were defined by TRAV1-2 paired with TRAJ12, TRAJ20 or TRAJ33, and iNKT TCRs by TRAV10 paired with TRAJ18. A search of VDJdb, accessed on 1 November 2021, was run for TCRs annotated to CMV, EBV and SARS-CoV-2, with TCRs annotated for multiple antigens excluded. Clones were called with MiXCR by TCRdb after fastp trimmed the public reads at Q25, and only in-frame beta chains were retained. All rows with the same CDR3 protein become a single entry with the most common DNA and genes. TCRdb, not the original authors, processed these V and J calls. This sample comprises around 28,000 distinct CDR3 sequences, around 5.2% of them detected only once. The ten largest clones add up to roughly 2.7% of the sample.

Overall study results and their limits: VDJdb matching was skewed toward anti-spike CD8 responses and likely underestimated virus-specific expansions, missing private and CD4 specificities.

The specimen was whole blood. This sequence was found in an adult who was a healthcare worker with PCR-confirmed SARS-CoV-2 infection or an uninfected control (not recorded which). The receptor chain draws on TRBV28 and TRBJ1-6; the D gene cannot be named for sure. The CDR3 loop reads CASGESSYNSPLHF. The DNA sequence follows: TGTGCCAGCGGCGAGAGCTCCTATAATTCACCCCTCCACTTT.